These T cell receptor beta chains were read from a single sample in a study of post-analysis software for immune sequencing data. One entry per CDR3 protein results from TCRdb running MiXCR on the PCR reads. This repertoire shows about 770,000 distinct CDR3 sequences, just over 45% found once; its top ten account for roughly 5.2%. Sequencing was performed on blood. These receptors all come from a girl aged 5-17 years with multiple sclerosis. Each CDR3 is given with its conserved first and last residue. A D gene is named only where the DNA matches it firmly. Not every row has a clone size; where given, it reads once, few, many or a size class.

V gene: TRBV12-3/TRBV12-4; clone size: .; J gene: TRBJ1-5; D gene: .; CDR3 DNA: TGTGCCAGCAGTCCCTCCGAAAGGGGGAATCAGCCCCAGCATTTT; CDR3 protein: CASSPSERGNQPQHF
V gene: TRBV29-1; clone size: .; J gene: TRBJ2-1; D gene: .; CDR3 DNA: TGCAGCGTTGAGGGAGCGAAAGGCTCCTACAATGAGCAGTTCTTC; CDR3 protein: CSVEGAKGSYNEQFF
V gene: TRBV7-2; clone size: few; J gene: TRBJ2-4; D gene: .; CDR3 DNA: TGTGCCAGCAGCTTAGTGTTTCAGACACTAGCCAAAAACATTCAGTACTTC; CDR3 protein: CASSLVFQTLAKNIQYF
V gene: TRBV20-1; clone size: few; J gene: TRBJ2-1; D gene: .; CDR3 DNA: TGCAGTGCTTGGGGACTGTTATACAATGAGCAGTTCTTC; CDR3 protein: CSAWGLLYNEQFF
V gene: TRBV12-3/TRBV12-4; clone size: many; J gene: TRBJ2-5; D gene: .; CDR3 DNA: TGTGCCAGCAGTTCGGTCGAGACCCAGTACTTC; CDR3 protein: CASSSVETQYF
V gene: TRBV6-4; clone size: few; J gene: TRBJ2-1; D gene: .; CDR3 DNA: TGTGCCAGCAGTGACTCAGCAGAGGGGCCTTACAATGAGCAGTTCTTC; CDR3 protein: CASSDSAEGPYNEQFF
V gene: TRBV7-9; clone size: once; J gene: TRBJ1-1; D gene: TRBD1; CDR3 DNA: TGTGCCAGCAGCTTCCCCGGACAGGGGGACCCTGAAGCTTTCTTT; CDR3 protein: CASSFPGQGDPEAFF
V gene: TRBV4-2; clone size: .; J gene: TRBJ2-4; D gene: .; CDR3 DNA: TGTGCCAGCAGCCAAGAAGGTGGGAGTGAGGACATTCAGTACTTC; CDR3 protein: CASSQEGGSEDIQYF
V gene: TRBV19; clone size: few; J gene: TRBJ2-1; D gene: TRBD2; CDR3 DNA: TGTGCCAGTAGTCAAGCGGGATCCGTAGGTGGTGAGCAGTTCTTC; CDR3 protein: CASSQAGSVGGEQFF
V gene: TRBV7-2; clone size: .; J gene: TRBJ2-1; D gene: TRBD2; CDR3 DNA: TGTGCCAGCAGCCGAGAAGCGGGAGGTATTTACAATGAGCAGTTCTTC; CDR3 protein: CASSREAGGIYNEQFF
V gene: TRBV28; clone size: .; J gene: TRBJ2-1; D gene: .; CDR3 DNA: TGTGCCAGCAGGGAGGGGCCTGAGCAGTTCTTC; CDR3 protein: CASREGPEQFF
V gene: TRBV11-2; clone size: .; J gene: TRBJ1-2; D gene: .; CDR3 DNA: TGTGCCAGCAGCTCATGGCGTACTAACTATGGCTACACCTTC; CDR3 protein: CASSSWRTNYGYTF
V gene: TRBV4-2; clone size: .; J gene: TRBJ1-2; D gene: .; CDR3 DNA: TGTGCCAACAGCCAAGAGCACTCTGGCTGCACCTTC; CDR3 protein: CANSQEHSGCTF
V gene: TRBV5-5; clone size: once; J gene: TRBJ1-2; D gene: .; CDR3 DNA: TGTGCCAGCAGCCTCTGGGGGTTGGAGGTAGCAGCTAACTATGGCTACACCTTC; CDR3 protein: CASSLWGLEVAANYGYTF
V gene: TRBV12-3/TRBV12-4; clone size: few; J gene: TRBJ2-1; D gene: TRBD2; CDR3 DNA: TGTGCCAGCAGCCGACTAGCGGGAGTGGTGGGTGAGCAGTTCTTC; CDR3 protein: CASSRLAGVVGEQFF